The 32 T cell receptor beta chains listed next were all sequenced from one sample in a study of cytomegalovirus exposure and HLA in healthy donors. The PCR contained 60 Vbeta and 13 Jbeta primers. The table came from immunoSEQ multiplex PCR; TCRdb's copy has only in-frame clones and leaves some out. Here the sample spans around 150,000 clones, 75% to 90% being singletons. The material sequenced was PBMCs. The receptors here all came from a woman aged 18-29 years in good health and CMV-seronegative.

The V and J genes are TRBV5-1 and TRBJ2-7; TRBD1 is a possible D gene (5 bases). V was shortened by 0 bases and J by 7 bases, with 11 bases between the two germline ends. The germline gives CDR1 SGHRS, CDR2 YFSETQ. The CDR3 is 13 amino acids. CDR3 in amino acids: CASSLVIGAEQYF. The CDR3 nucleotides are TGCGCCAGCAGCTTGGTAATTGGGGCGGAGCAGTACTTC.

This clone has just a few counts. The chain uses TRBV4-1 and TRBJ2-7, with 13 bases identical to TRBD2. The CDR3 loop spans 17 amino acids. Trimming cost V 0 bases and J 3 bases; bases outside gene matches: 5. Germline-derived CDR1 and CDR2 are MGHRA and YSYEKL. CDR3 residues: CASSQEWGTSGNYEQYF. The CDR3 coding sequence is TGCGCCAGCAGCCAAGAGTGGGGGACTAGCGGGAACTACGAGCAGTACTTC.

This chain joins TRBV5-1 and TRBJ2-1; 11 nucleotides line up with TRBD2. The CDR3 has 20 amino acids. The trim removed 5 bases at V and 0 bases at J, leaving 16 bases unmatched. From germline, CDR1 is SGHRS and CDR2 YFSETQ. Here the CDR3 DNA reads TGCGCCAGCAGTTATCCGGGACTAGCGGATACCTTCAGCTCCTACAATGAGCAGTTCTTC. The encoded protein is CASSYPGLADTFSSYNEQFF. Supplemented by reference TRBV5-1 and TRBJ2-1, the full variable domain reads KAGVTQTPRYLIKTRGQQVTLSCSPISGHRSVSWYQQTPGQGLQFLFEYFSETQRNKGNFPGRFSGRQFSNSRSEMNVSTLELGDSALYLCASSYPGLADTFSSYNEQFFGPGTRLTVL.

This CDR3 reads CATSTRTTGMEQYF. The CDR3 region has the DNA TGTGCCACCAGCACCAGAACAACAGGGATGGAGCAGTACTTC. The rearrangement uses TRBV15 and TRBJ2-7, with D possibly being TRBD1 (6 bases). Per the germline V gene, CDR1 is LNHNV and CDR2 is YYDKDF (reference sequence). The CDR3 consists of 14 residues. The germline V and J ends were trimmed by 4 bases and 7 bases, with 17 bases remaining between them.

This clone was recorded only once. The chain links TRBV28 to TRBJ2-5, with 12 bases that match TRBD2. The tail of the sequence fits TRBJ2-7 better, so the J call may be wrong. CDR3 length: 17 amino acids. The germline V gene has CDR1 MDHEN and CDR2 SYDVKM. The CDR3 region is CASSFLAGGPPPYEQYF. The CDR3 coding sequence is TGTGCCAGCAGTTTTCTAGCGGGAGGGCCTCCGCCTTACGAGCAGTACTTC.

The J gene is TRBJ2-1, the V gene TRBV5-1; no definite D call. CDR3 length equals 13 residues. V was shortened by 3 bases and J by 2 bases, with 6 bases between the two germline ends. Germline-derived CDR1 and CDR2 are SGHRS and YFSETQ. CDR3 region: CASSSVTYNEQFF. The CDR3 nucleotides read TGCGCCAGCAGCTCAGTAACCTACAATGAGCAGTTCTTC.

The rearrangement uses TRBV7-2 and TRBJ2-5; D possibly corresponds to TRBD2 (5 bases). The CDR3 sequence is 16 residues long. Trimming left V 5 bases short and J 5 bases short, with 21 bases between. Per germline, CDR1 SGHTA and CDR2 FQGNSA. The CDR3 nucleotides read TGTGCCAGCAGCCCCGGGGAACTAGGACTGTACGAGACCCAGTACTTC. It codes for CASSPGELGLYETQYF. Using reference TRBV7-2 and TRBJ2-5 for the parts outside the CDR3, the full variable domain is GAGVSQSPSNKVTEKGKDVELRCDPISGHTALYWYRQSLGQGLEFLIYFQGNSAPDKSGLPSDRFSAERTGGSVSTLTIQRTQQEDSAVYLCASSPGELGLYETQYFGPGTRLLVL.

The chain carries TRBV5-6 and TRBJ2-7, with TRBD2 matching 7 bases. Per germline, CDR1 SGHDT and CDR2 YYEEEE. The CDR3 is made up of 13 amino acids. V was pared by 5 bases and J by 2 bases, with 4 bases of the junction left unmatched. CDR3 coding DNA: TGTGCCAGCAGGGATCGGGGGGCCTACGAGCAGTACTTC. Protein: CASRDRGAYEQYF.

This clone occurred once. The chain joins TRBV4-2 to TRBJ1-4; a possible D gene is TRBD1 (5 bases). Trimming pared 6 bases from V and 0 bases from J, leaving 8 bases between. From germline, CDR1 is LGHNA and CDR2 YNFKEQ. CDR3 size: 14 residues. The CDR3 sequence is CASRKTATNEKLFF. The DNA for the CDR3 is TGTGCCAGCAGAAAGACAGCAACTAATGAAAAACTGTTTTTT.

This clone was seen a few times. The chain links TRBV6-1 to TRBJ2-1; D perhaps matches TRBD2 (6 bases). Germline CDR1 MNHNS, CDR2 SASEGT. The CDR3 contains 15 residues. Trimming left V 4 bases short and J 10 bases short, with 20 bases between. CDR3 residues: CASSGGTPYNEEQFF. CDR3 bases: TGTGCCAGCAGTGGGGGGACTCCCTACAATGAGGAGCAGTTCTTC.

The rearrangement uses TRBV10-3 and TRBJ2-1, with TRBD2 matching over 12 bases. Trimming at V came to 2 bases and at J to 9 bases, leaving 11 bases not matched to a gene. The germline gives CDR1 ENHRY, CDR2 SYGVKD. The CDR3 sequence is 17 residues long. CDR3 sequence (DNA): TGTGCCATCAGTGAGAGGGCTAGCGGGGGGGCCCCGTTTGAGCAGTTCTTC. Translating gives CAISERASGGAPFEQFF.

This chain connects TRBV2 to TRBJ2-1; perhaps TRBD2 as D (6 bases). Trimming left V 4 bases short and J 3 bases short, with 10 bases between. Germline V gives CDR1 SNHLY, CDR2 FYNNEI. The CDR3 has 14 residues. CDR3 loop: CASSARGLYNEQFF. The DNA for the CDR3 is TGTGCCAGCAGTGCGAGGGGACTCTACAATGAGCAGTTCTTC.

The rearrangement uses TRBV5-1 and TRBJ2-3; D is perhaps TRBD1 (5 bases). The CDR3 has 16 residues. V lost 3 bases, J lost 2 bases, and 16 bases lay in between. CDR1 and CDR2 (germline): SGHRS, YFSETQ. The CDR3 protein is CASSSGHLTYTDTQYF. CDR3 DNA sequence: TGCGCCAGCAGCTCCGGACATCTCACATACACAGATACGCAGTATTTT. Full variable domain (remainder filled in from reference TRBV5-1 and TRBJ2-3): KAGVTQTPRYLIKTRGQQVTLSCSPISGHRSVSWYQQTPGQGLQFLFEYFSETQRNKGNFPGRFSGRQFSNSRSEMNVSTLELGDSALYLCASSSGHLTYTDTQYFGPGTRLTVL.

The chain is built from TRBV7-9 and TRBJ1-5; 7 bases match TRBD1. The trim removed 6 bases at V and 3 bases at J, leaving 8 bases unmatched. The CDR3 totals 15 residues. Germline V CDR1 and CDR2: SEHNR, FQNEAQ (reference sequence). The CDR3 DNA reads as TGTGCCAGCAGACTACAGGGGTTGATCAATCAGCCCCAGCATTTT. Encoded protein: CASRLQGLINQPQHF.

This clone turned up a few times. The genes are TRBV4-1 and TRBJ1-2; no firm D call. V was cut by 6 bases and J by 2 bases, with 10 bases left in between. CDR1 MGHRA and CDR2 YSYEKL come from the germline V gene. The CDR3 is 13 amino acids. The CDR3 protein is CASRGRVNYGYTF. CDR3 bases: TGCGCCAGCAGGGGGAGAGTAAACTATGGCTACACCTTC.

The chain links TRBV2 to TRBJ1-2; D unresolved. The CDR3 is 13 residues long. Trimming left V 0 bases short and J 8 bases short, with 10 bases between. Germline CDR1 reads SNHLY; CDR2 reads FYNNEI. DNA of the CDR3: TGTGCCAGCAGTGAAGCGCTTCGGGGAGGCTACACCTTC. It is translated as CASSEALRGGYTF.

V gene TRBV7-2 combines with J gene TRBJ2-7, with 7 bases aligning to TRBD1. V was clipped by 1 base and J by 4 bases; unmatched bases: 7. The germline CDR1 and CDR2 sequences are SGHTA and FQGNSA. This CDR3 has 15 residues. CDR3 region: CASSLGQGVGYEQYF. In DNA form, the CDR3 reads TGTGCCAGCAGCTTAGGGCAGGGGGTCGGGTACGAGCAGTACTTC.

This chain joins TRBV7-9 and TRBJ2-7, with a tentative D call TRBD1 (5 bases). The V end lost 4 bases, the J end lost 3 bases, and 13 bases lay between the germline ends. The CDR3 length is 14 residues. Germline V gene lookup returns CDR1 SEHNR and CDR2 FQNEAQ (reference sequence). The CDR3 loop is CASSSARGYYEQYF. CDR3 DNA: TGTGCCAGCAGCTCAGCTAGGGGCTACTACGAGCAGTACTTC.

The rearrangement links TRBV28 to TRBJ2-1; D might be TRBD1 (6 bases). Germline CDR1 and CDR2: MDHEN and SYDVKM. The CDR3 spans 13 residues. V was shortened by 8 bases and J by 4 bases, with 12 bases between the two germline ends. CDR3 bases: TGTGCCAGCGAAAGCGGACAGTACAATGAGCAGTTCTTC. This translates into CASESGQYNEQFF. Supplemented by reference TRBV28 and TRBJ2-1, the full variable domain reads DVKVTQSSRYLVKRTGEKVFLECVQDMDHENMFWYRQDPGLGLRLIYFSYDVKMKEKGDIPEGYSVSREKKERFSLILESASTNQTSMYLCASESGQYNEQFFGPGTRLTVL.

This clone was found a few times. The chain recombines TRBV11-1 with TRBJ1-6; 7 positions match TRBD1. The trim removed 2 bases at V and 10 bases at J, leaving 8 bases unmatched. Germline CDR1 reads SGHAT; CDR2 reads FQDESV (reference sequence). The CDR3 is 15 amino acids. The CDR3 reads CASSLSRTGGSPLHF. The CDR3 bases are TGTGCCAGCAGCTTATCGCGGACAGGAGGATCACCCCTCCACTTT.

This chain links TRBV6-1 with TRBJ2-7, with a tentative D call TRBD1 (5 bases). Looked up from germline, CDR1 is MNHNS and CDR2 is SASEGT. V was clipped by 2 bases and J by 6 bases, with 8 bases between them. The CDR3 loop spans 12 amino acids. The CDR3 nucleotides are TGTGCCAGCAGTGAACAGGGTATCGAGCAGTACTTC. It specifies CASSEQGIEQYF.

This clone was picked up one time. The V and J genes are TRBV19 and TRBJ2-2, with a weak D call TRBD2 (6 bases). CDR1 is LNHDA, CDR2 SQIVND, per germline (reference sequence). The CDR3 has 16 residues. Trimming stripped 1 base from V and 5 bases from J, with 14 bases between. CDR3 sequence (DNA): TGTGCCAGTAGTATAGTTCGGGGCGCGGGGACCGGGGAGCTGTTTTTT. Protein: CASSIVRGAGTGELFF.

The chain links TRBV6-5 to TRBJ2-2; TRBD1 might be the D (6 bases). The CDR3 has 15 residues. CDR1 and CDR2 (germline): MNHEY, SVGAGI. V shed 6 bases and J shed 0 bases, with 11 bases lying between them. The CDR3 loop reads CASSAQGTNTGELFF. CDR3 DNA sequence: TGTGCCAGCAGCGCACAGGGAACGAACACCGGGGAGCTGTTTTTT.

This clone occurred a few times. The chain joins TRBV7-9 to TRBJ1-3, with unresolved D. The CDR3 spans 15 residues. V shed 1 base and J shed 4 bases, with 11 bases lying between them. CDR1 and CDR2 from the germline V gene are SEHNR and FQNEAQ (reference sequence). The CDR3: CASSLDARSGNTIYF. As DNA, the CDR3 is TGTGCCAGCAGCTTAGACGCGAGATCCGGAAACACCATATATTTT.

CDR3 residues: CASSVEDTARQETQYF. The CDR3 nucleotides are TGTGCCAGCAGCGTAGAGGACACTGCCCGCCAAGAGACCCAGTACTTC. This chain uses TRBV9 with TRBJ2-5, with D tentatively TRBD1 (5 bases). V lost 0 bases and J 1 base, leaving 13 bases between the germline ends. The germline V gene encodes CDR1 SGDLS and CDR2 YYNGEE. There are 16 residues in the CDR3.

Of note for this clone: Sequence at one end of the junction differs from germline and may be a read error. The chain uses TRBV19 and TRBJ2-2, with a weak D call TRBD1 (5 bases). The CDR3 totals 18 residues. CDR1 is LNHDA, CDR2 SQIVND, per germline (reference sequence). The CDR3 region has the DNA TGTGCCAGTAAACGATGGGGCAGCATTAAGACGAACGCCGGGGAGCTGTTTTTT. Protein product: CASKRWGSIKTNAGELFF.

Here the CDR3 DNA reads TGTGCCAGCAGTCTGGGCACGTCAAGCCTTAATGAAAAACTGTTTTTT. Translating it yields CASSLGTSSLNEKLFF. The gene calls are TRBV5-8 and TRBJ1-4; no firm D call. Trimming took 5 bases from V and 4 from J, leaving 18 bases between them. The CDR3 extends over 16 amino acids. Germline V gives CDR1 SGHTS, CDR2 YDEGEE.

This clone was seen a handful of times. The DNA of the CDR3 is TGCGCCAGCAGCCGCTACGAGCTCCAGCGGGGGGACAACACCGGGGAGCTGTTTTTT. Protein sequence: CASSRYELQRGDNTGELFF. The genes are TRBV4-1 and TRBJ2-2; 9 bases match TRBD2. V was pared by 4 bases and J by 2 bases, with 14 bases of the junction left unmatched. The CDR3 runs 19 residues. The germline V gene encodes CDR1 MGHRA and CDR2 YSYEKL.

This clone was recorded a few times. Written as DNA, the CDR3 is TGCGCCAGCAGCTCCGACGGGACAGGGGGGTACAATGAGCAGTTCTTC. This sequence encodes CASSSDGTGGYNEQFF. The genes are TRBV5-1 and TRBJ2-1; 11 nucleotides line up with TRBD1. The germline gives CDR1 SGHRS, CDR2 YFSETQ. Germline trimming cut 3 bases from V and 4 bases from J; bases unmatched to any gene: 6. The CDR3 covers 16 residues.

This chain joins TRBV9 and TRBJ2-3, with TRBD2 matching 12 bases. The CDR3 is 18 amino acids. Germline V gives CDR1 SGDLS, CDR2 YYNGEE. Germline trimming cut 1 base from V and 0 bases from J; bases unmatched to any gene: 6. In nucleotides, the CDR3 is TGTGCCAGCAGCGTACGACTAGCGGGGGACTCTAGCACAGATACGCAGTATTTT. It translates to CASSVRLAGDSSTDTQYF.

The CDR3 DNA sequence: TGCGCCAGCAGTCAGGGAGGGAATAGCAATCAGCCCCAGCATTTT. This translates into CASSQGGNSNQPQHF. The rearrangement uses TRBV5-1 and TRBJ1-5; the D gene is possibly TRBD1 (5 bases). The CDR3 has 15 residues. Germline values: CDR1 SGHRS, CDR2 YFSETQ. The V and J ends lost 5 bases and 0 bases respectively, with 12 bases between them.

CDR3 residues: CASSARTSGYYNEQFF. For the CDR3, the DNA is TGTGCCAGCAGTGCTCGGACTAGCGGGTATTACAATGAGCAGTTCTTC. This chain links TRBV6-1 with TRBJ2-1, with 11 bases aligning to TRBD2. V was clipped by 4 bases and J by 4 bases; unmatched bases: 6. CDR3 length: 16 amino acids. CDR1 is MNHNS and CDR2 is SASEGT in the germline V gene.